This T cell receptor (beta chain) was captured by sequencing in a study of blood T cell repertoires in COVID-19. Study as a whole: COVID-19 samples from acute and convalescent phases originated in the United States, Italy and Spain. PBMCs, B-cell-depleted T cells, or T cells were the source of the cDNA or gDNA that made up the material.

Generated by immunoSEQ multiplex PCR, the TCRdb table keeps only in-frame clones and is missing some. The sample contains about 160,000 clones, 75% to 90% of which appear only once. CDR3 length: 16 amino acids. The germline CDR1 and CDR2 sequences are MGHRA and YSYEKL. The junction had 11 bases not matched to a gene; V was cut back by 4 bases and J by 3 bases. This clone was picked up one time. Sequencing used peripheral blood. The chain couples TRBV4-1 to TRBJ1-2, with 7 bases matching TRBD1. This receptor was taken from a human donor with acute or convalescent COVID-19. The donor label of this sample is uncertain. The CDR3 sequence: CASSLTTDRAYYGYTF. CDR3 DNA: TGCGCCAGCAGCCTCACCACTGACAGGGCCTACTATGGCTACACCTTC.